Reported below is one TCR beta chain. Its antigen is currently unknown. This sample is part of a study of T cell responses to AZD1222 COVID-19 vaccine. Overall study results and limits: The study sampled repertoires only after the peak T cell response.

The CDR3 length is 12 residues. Germline CDR1 and CDR2: SQVTM and ANQGSEA. The J segment lost 9 bases and the V segment lost 7 bases, leaving 6 bases of the junction unmatched. TCRdb's table, derived via immunoSEQ multiplex PCR, lists solely in-frame clones and lacks some. The sample includes tens of thousands of clones, about four fifths seen only once; the top ten take under 6%. The gene calls are TRBV29-1 and TRBJ2-1, with 10 bases lining up with TRBD1. The sequence was obtained from an adult in good health. Sequencing was performed on peripheral blood, taken on day 0 of AZD1222 vaccination. The DNA of the CDR3 is TGCAGCGAGAAGACAGGGGGCTTTGAGCAGTTCTTC. Protein product: CSEKTGGFEQFF.